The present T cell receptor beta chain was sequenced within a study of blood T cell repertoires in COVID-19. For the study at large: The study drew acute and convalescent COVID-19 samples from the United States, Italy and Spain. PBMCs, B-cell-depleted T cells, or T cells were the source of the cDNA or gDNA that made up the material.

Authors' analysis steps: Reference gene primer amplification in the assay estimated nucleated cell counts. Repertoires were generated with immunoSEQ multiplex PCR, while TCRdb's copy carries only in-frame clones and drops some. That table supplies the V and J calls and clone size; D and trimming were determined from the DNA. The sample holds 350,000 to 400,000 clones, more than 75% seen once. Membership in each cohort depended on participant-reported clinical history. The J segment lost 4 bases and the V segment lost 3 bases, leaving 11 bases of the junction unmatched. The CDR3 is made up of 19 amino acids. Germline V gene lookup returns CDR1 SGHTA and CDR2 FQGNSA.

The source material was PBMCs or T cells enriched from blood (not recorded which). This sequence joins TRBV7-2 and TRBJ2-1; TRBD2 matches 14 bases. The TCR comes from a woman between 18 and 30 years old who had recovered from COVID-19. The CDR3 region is CASSFQRLAGGLNYNEQFF. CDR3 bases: TGTGCCAGCAGCTTTCAACGACTAGCGGGGGGGCTGAATTACAATGAGCAGTTCTTC.